This T cell receptor (beta chain) was sequenced in a study of cytomegalovirus exposure and HLA in healthy donors. Study results and limitations: In an earlier analysis, productive rearrangement rates for most beta V segments clustered near 87% or 30%. TRBV6-2, TRBV6-3 and other indistinguishable V segments were excluded.

Germline V lookup: CDR1 SGHRS, CDR2 YFSETQ. The CDR3 totals 17 residues. Between the trimmed V and J ends, which lost 2 bases and 2 bases, there was a span of 19 bases. Worth noting for this clone: Its target is not known.

The PCR employed 60 Vbeta primers together with 13 Jbeta primers. How the authors handled the data: Approximately 73 million unique TCR beta chains, about 12 million shared, were counted in a later analysis. Some clones are missing from TCRdb's copy, which holds only in-frame ones; the method was immunoSEQ multiplex PCR. That table furnishes V, J and clone size, whereas the DNA furnished D and trimming. Found here are tens of thousands of clones; the top ten clones hold 0.71%. This chain joins TRBV5-1 and TRBJ1-2, with a tentative D call TRBD1 (6 bases). Sequencing was carried out using PBMCs. The source is a man aged 30-40 years in good health and CMV-seronegative. The CDR3 bases are TGCGCCAGCAGCTTCGATCCCAGACAGGTCGCGAACTATGGCTACACCTTC. Encoded protein: CASSFDPRQVANYGYTF. The entire variable domain, with the rest obtained from reference TRBV5-1 and TRBJ1-2, is as follows: KAGVTQTPRYLIKTRGQQVTLSCSPISGHRSVSWYQQTPGQGLQFLFEYFSETQRNKGNFPGRFSGRQFSNSRSEMNVSTLELGDSALYLCASSFDPRQVANYGYTFGSGTRLTVV.